These 30 T cell receptor beta chains were all obtained from the same sample, sequenced in a study of blood T cells in healthy people across ages. PCR was performed a second time for about 6 to 11 cycles using a sample-barcoded 5' primer and a J-beta primer mix. TCRdb re-called the 5' RACE reads through MiXCR, storing one row per CDR3 protein. The repertoire holds some 930,000 distinct CDR3 sequences, with 25% to 30% as singletons. These data are also associated with another study on T cells of mothers and their children.

The sequenced material came from blood. These receptors were collected from a woman aged 35 to 49 in good health.

This clonotype was found many times. The genes are TRBV2 and TRBJ1-4; D remains unclear. Germline values: CDR1 SNHLY, CDR2 FYNNEI. Trimming took off 0 bases at V and 7 bases at J, with 9 bases between the two ends. This CDR3 is built from 14 residues. Written as DNA, the CDR3 is TGTGCCAGCAGTGAAGCCCCGCGTCGTGAAAAACTGTTTTTT. This encodes CASSEAPRREKLFF.

This clonotype was detected many times. The chain recombines TRBV29-1 with TRBJ2-5; 9 bases match TRBD1. Germline assignment: CDR1 SQVTM and CDR2 ANQGSEA. The CDR3 has 15 amino acids. V shed 7 bases, J shed 2 bases, and the junction held 11 bases outside the gene matches. The CDR3 here is CSAPPEGQGQETQYF. The CDR3 DNA follows: TGCAGCGCCCCACCCGAGGGACAGGGACAAGAGACCCAGTACTTC.

This chain links TRBV7-2 with TRBJ2-1; 8 nucleotides align to TRBD1. Per germline, CDR1 SGHTA and CDR2 FQGNSA. The CDR3 covers 18 residues. V lost 5 bases, J lost 7 bases, and 19 bases stayed unmatched. In DNA form, the CDR3 reads TGTGCCAGCAGCCCCCTCAGGGGGCGGTCGCGAAATGGGAATGAGCAGTTCTTC. It codes for CASSPLRGRSRNGNEQFF. Variable domain in full (rest from reference TRBV7-2 and TRBJ2-1): GAGVSQSPSNKVTEKGKDVELRCDPISGHTALYWYRQSLGQGLEFLIYFQGNSAPDKSGLPSDRFSAERTGGSVSTLTIQRTQQEDSAVYLCASSPLRGRSRNGNEQFFGPGTRLTVL.

The rearrangement links TRBV14 to TRBJ2-7, with D possibly being TRBD1 or TRBD2 (5 bases each). This CDR3 is built from 17 residues. CDR1 SGHDN and CDR2 FVKESK come from the germline V gene. V was trimmed by 0 bases and J by 0 bases, leaving 15 bases between them. The CDR3 reads CASSQDRSGHSSYEQYF. In nucleotides, the CDR3 is TGTGCCAGCAGCCAAGATCGGAGCGGACACAGCTCCTACGAGCAGTACTTC.

This clonotype has only a few counts. The V gene is TRBV5-1, the J gene TRBJ2-7; possible D gene TRBD2, 5 bases. The CDR3 extends over 17 amino acids. The V and J ends lost 0 bases and 0 bases respectively, with 16 bases between them. Germline V lookup: CDR1 SGHRS, CDR2 YFSETQ. CDR3 in amino acids: CASSLAGGVPFSYEQYF. CDR3 DNA sequence: TGCGCCAGCAGCTTGGCCGGAGGTGTCCCCTTCTCCTACGAGCAGTACTTC. Full variable domain (outside the CDR3, taken from reference TRBV5-1 and TRBJ2-7): KAGVTQTPRYLIKTRGQQVTLSCSPISGHRSVSWYQQTPGQGLQFLFEYFSETQRNKGNFPGRFSGRQFSNSRSEMNVSTLELGDSALYLCASSLAGGVPFSYEQYFGPGTRLTVT.

In regard to this clonotype: Germline and junction disagree at one end, which may indicate a read error. The rearrangement joins TRBV11-2 to TRBJ1-1, with unresolved D. The CDR3 has 13 residues. Germline V lookup: CDR1 SGHAT, CDR2 FQNNGV. The CDR3 coding sequence is TGTGCCGGCAGCCCCATGGAGGGAGCTGTTTCTTTCTTT. Amino acids: CAGSPMEGAVSFF. The full variable domain, with the rest looked up from reference TRBV11-2 and TRBJ1-1, is EAGVAQSPRYKIIEKRQSVAFWCNPISGHATLYWYQQILGQGPKLLIQFQNNGVVDDSQLPKDRFSAERLKGVDSTLKIQPAKLEDSAVYLCAGSPMEGAVSFFGQGTRLTVV.

The chain links TRBV27 to TRBJ1-2, with D tentatively TRBD1 (6 bases). Trimming shortened V by 3 bases and J by 4 bases, and 15 bases separated the two germline ends. Germline V gives CDR1 MNHEY, CDR2 SMNVEV (reference sequence). The length of the CDR3 is 15 residues. The chain's CDR3 is CASSFDMQGSYGYTF. The DNA for the CDR3 is TGTGCCAGCAGTTTTGACATGCAGGGGTCCTATGGCTACACCTTC.

This clonotype was seen repeatedly, ten times or more. This chain uses TRBV5-1 with TRBJ2-1, with D perhaps TRBD1 or TRBD2 (6 bases each). Germline assignment: CDR1 SGHRS and CDR2 YFSETQ. Trimming took 0 bases from V and 0 from J, leaving 16 bases between them. The CDR3 consists of 18 residues. The CDR3 region is CASSLVVGGSSSYNEQFF. DNA for the CDR3: TGCGCCAGCAGCTTGGTGGTAGGGGGGTCGAGCTCCTACAATGAGCAGTTCTTC.

The V gene is TRBV7-6, the J gene TRBJ2-7; D remains ambiguous. V gave up 1 base and J gave up 0 bases, with 16 bases separating them. The CDR3 is 17 amino acids. The germline V gene encodes CDR1 SGHVS and CDR2 FNYEAQ. This CDR3 reads CASSLGTPSPGSYEQYF. CDR3 DNA: TGTGCCAGCAGCTTAGGGACCCCCTCCCCTGGCTCCTACGAGCAGTACTTC.

V gene TRBV6-5 combines with J gene TRBJ2-3; possible D gene TRBD2, 6 bases. Trimming removed 1 base from V and 2 bases from J, with 13 bases in between. The germline V gene has CDR1 MNHEY and CDR2 SVGAGI. The CDR3 is made up of 16 amino acids. CDR3 sequence (DNA): TGTGCCAGCAGTTACTGGCCTAGCGAGTACACAGATACGCAGTATTTT. This codes for CASSYWPSEYTDTQYF.

The chain carries TRBV9 and TRBJ2-1; D ambiguous. The germline CDR1 and CDR2 sequences are SGDLS and YYNGEE. Trimming removed 0 bases from V and 4 bases from J, with 11 bases in between. The CDR3 contains 15 residues. The CDR3 region has the DNA TGTGCCAGCAGCGTAGGGTCTGCGACATACAATGAGCAGTTCTTC. It translates to CASSVGSATYNEQFF.

The J gene is TRBJ1-1, the V gene TRBV7-3; 7 bases align to TRBD1. The CDR3 runs to 13 residues. V dropped 3 bases and J dropped 7; count of bases not matched to a gene: 5. Per the germline V gene, CDR1 is SGHTA and CDR2 is FQGTGA. Here the CDR3 DNA reads TGTGCCAGCAGCTTTACAGGGGAAGGTGAAGCTTTCTTT. Protein sequence: CASSFTGEGEAFF.

This chain joins TRBV9 and TRBJ2-2; possibly TRBD2 for D (5 bases). CDR3 size: 15 residues. With 3 bases removed from V and 4 bases from J, the gap between germline ends came to 13 bases. Germline V gene data show CDR1 as SGDLS and CDR2 as YYNGEE. CDR3 coding DNA: TGTGCCAGCAGCGGTACTAGTCACGGCACCGGGGAGCTGTTTTTT. This sequence encodes CASSGTSHGTGELFF.

This clonotype has a count of ten or more. J is TRBJ2-7 and V is TRBV6-2 or TRBV6-3; 10 bases match TRBD1. The CDR3 consists of 17 residues. Germline V gene data show CDR1 as MNHEY and CDR2 as SVGEGT. V shed 0 bases and J 2 bases; nucleotides not matched to a gene: 7. The CDR3 DNA reads as TGTGCCAGCAGTTACTCGCCCGGGACAGGGGACCCCTACGAGCAGTACTTC. It encodes CASSYSPGTGDPYEQYF.

This clonotype was detected a few times. The genes are TRBV20-1 and TRBJ1-2, with a possible D match to TRBD1 (6 bases). The germline V gene has CDR1 DFQATT and CDR2 SNEGSKA (reference sequence). The V and J ends lost 2 bases and 5 bases respectively, with 18 bases between them. CDR3 size: 15 residues. The CDR3: CSARSRVGAPYGYTF. DNA of the CDR3: TGCAGTGCTAGATCCAGGGTGGGGGCACCGTATGGCTACACCTTC.

This clonotype was detected only a few times. V usage is TRBV10-3 and J usage is TRBJ2-7; 8 bases match TRBD1. With 6 bases clipped from V and 2 bases from J, the junction kept 6 bases outside the gene matches. The CDR3 has 14 amino acids. In germline, CDR1 is ENHRY, CDR2 SYGVKD. The DNA for the CDR3 is TGTGCCATCAGATCCGGGACAGGTCCCTACGAGCAGTACTTC. Encoded protein: CAIRSGTGPYEQYF.

Concerning this clonotype: This may come from a read error, since a much larger clone is one base off. The V gene is TRBV5-4, the J gene TRBJ2-1, with TRBD2 as a possible D gene (5 bases). Germline CDR1 reads SGHNT; CDR2 reads YYREEE (reference sequence). CDR3 length: 17 amino acids. CDR3 residues: CAGSLEVLVSSYNEQFF. In DNA, the CDR3 is TGTGCCGGCAGCTTGGAGGTTTTGGTGAGCTCCTACAATGAGCAGTTCTTC.

The table lists this clonotype with a count of one. Compared with germline, one end of the junction differs, possibly owing to a read error. V gene TRBV18 combines with J gene TRBJ2-7; TRBD2 matches 8 bases. The CDR3 runs 15 residues. Germline V gene sequence: CDR1 KGHSH, CDR2 LQKENI. CDR3 protein: CASSEGQRGHMAQCF. The CDR3 coding sequence is TGTGCCAGCTCGGAGGGCCAGCGGGGGCACATGGCGCAGTGCTTC. Supplemented by reference TRBV18 and TRBJ2-7, the full variable domain reads NAGVMQNPRHLVRRRGQEARLRCSPMKGHSHVYWYRQLPEEGLKFMVYLQKENIIDESGMPKERFSAEFPKEGPSILRIQQVVRGDSAAYFCASSEGQRGHMAQCFGPGTRLTVT.

This clonotype occurred a few times. V is TRBV3-1 and J is TRBJ2-5; D is ambiguous. The V gene's germline CDR1 is LGHDT and CDR2 YNNKEL (reference sequence). The CDR3 totals 12 residues. V gave up 8 bases and J gave up 1 base, with 8 bases separating them. The DNA of the CDR3 is TGTGCCAGCGGAGACACCCAAGAGACCCAGTACTTC. This translates into CASGDTQETQYF.

This clonotype has a count of ten or more. The chain carries TRBV6-4 and TRBJ1-2; 9 nucleotides agree with TRBD1. This CDR3 region has 16 residues. Germline V lookup: CDR1 MRHNA, CDR2 SNTAGT. Trimming removed 6 bases from V and 4 bases from J; junction bases left unmatched: 12. Here the CDR3 reads CASRATGTGSVYGYTF. The CDR3, as DNA: TGTGCCAGCAGAGCTACCGGGACAGGGAGTGTCTATGGCTACACCTTC.

For the CDR3, the DNA is TGTGCCAGCCAGTTGAACACTGAAGCTTTCTTT. Encoded protein: CASQLNTEAFF. This chain uses TRBV11-2 with TRBJ1-1; D gene ambiguous. Germline CDR1 SGHAT, CDR2 FQNNGV. Trimming took 8 bases from V and 0 from J, leaving 4 bases between them. This CDR3 comprises 11 residues.

The V and J genes are TRBV27 and TRBJ2-1; D is unclear. V was shortened by 2 bases and J by 1 base, with 9 bases between the two germline ends. This CDR3 comprises 15 residues. Germline CDR1 reads MNHEY; CDR2 reads SMNVEV (reference sequence). CDR3 protein: CASSLSPVSYNEQFF. For the CDR3, the DNA is TGTGCCAGCAGTTTAAGTCCGGTTTCCTACAATGAGCAGTTCTTC.

This clonotype was seen many times. The V gene is TRBV20-1, the J gene TRBJ2-3; D is undetermined. Trimming stripped 0 bases from V and 2 bases from J, with 0 bases between. CDR1 and CDR2 (germline): DFQATT, SNEGSKA (reference sequence). This CDR3 is built from 11 residues. CDR3 in DNA: TGCAGTGCTAGAGACACAGATACGCAGTATTTT. Protein: CSARDTDTQYF.

This clonotype was counted many times. This chain joins TRBV6-5 and TRBJ1-4, with D uncertain. CDR3 length equals 13 residues. V was pared by 6 bases and J by 4 bases, with 9 bases between. In germline, CDR1 is MNHEY, CDR2 SVGAGI. DNA of the CDR3: TGTGCCAGCAGCCAGGCCTTTAATGAAAAACTGTTTTTT. It is translated as CASSQAFNEKLFF.

As regards this clonotype: A much larger clonotype is one base distant, so this may be a read error. J is TRBJ2-7 and V is TRBV29-1, with 7 bases that match TRBD1. The germline gives CDR1 SQVTM, CDR2 ANQGSEA. The CDR3 spans 15 residues. V gave up 6 bases and J gave up 7 bases; unmatched junction bases: 18. This chain's CDR3 is CSVPFRDRAGNEQYF. The DNA for the CDR3 is TGCAGCGTCCCGTTCAGAGACAGGGCAGGGAATGAGCAGTACTTC.

The chain is built from TRBV7-2 and TRBJ1-4; 7 bases map to TRBD1. V trimming: 5 bases; J trimming: 3 bases; junction bases outside the gene matches: 9. This CDR3 comprises 16 residues. Germline V gene lookup returns CDR1 SGHTA and CDR2 FQGNSA. CDR3 protein: CASSTRQGSPNEKLFF. The DNA of the CDR3 is TGTGCCAGCAGCACTAGACAGGGTTCTCCTAATGAAAAACTGTTTTTT.

The chain recombines TRBV2 with TRBJ1-6; D gene unclear. V lost 6 bases and J lost 17, with 14 bases in between. Germline V gene sequence: CDR1 SNHLY, CDR2 FYNNEI. The CDR3 consists of 11 residues. DNA for the CDR3: TGTGCCAGCAGCCCCCATTATCAGGTCCACTTT. Protein product: CASSPHYQVHF.

This clonotype was counted ten times or more. The chain is built from TRBV7-2 and TRBJ2-1, with no clear D. The CDR3 has 14 amino acids. Trimming took off 1 base at V and 1 base at J, with 5 bases between the two ends. Germline CDR1 is SGHTA and CDR2 is FQGNSA. In nucleotides, the CDR3 is TGTGCCAGCAGCTTAGGCTGGTCCTACAATGAGCAGTTCTTC. Translation: CASSLGWSYNEQFF.

This clonotype was seen repeatedly, ten times or more. The rearrangement links TRBV7-3 to TRBJ2-7; TRBD1 matches 9 bases. The germline V gene encodes CDR1 SGHTA and CDR2 FQGTGA. CDR3 length: 16 amino acids. After removal of 0 bases from V and 3 bases from J, the junction contained 6 bases not matched to a gene. The CDR3 here is CASSLTGRTGDYEQYF. The DNA for the CDR3 is TGTGCCAGCAGCTTAACGGGTCGGACAGGGGACTACGAGCAGTACTTC.

This clonotype was recorded at least ten times. The V gene is TRBV12-3 or TRBV12-4, the J gene TRBJ2-4, with 8 bases that match TRBD1. The CDR3 is 19 amino acids. The J segment lost 1 base and the V segment lost 2 bases, leaving 13 bases of the junction unmatched. The CDR3 spells CASSLRGRGLLWAKNIQYF. The CDR3 bases are TGTGCCAGCAGTTTAAGGGGCAGGGGGCTTCTTTGGGCCAAAAACATTCAGTACTTC.